The present TCR beta chain was sequenced within a study of Ad26.COV2.S vaccination and SARS-CoV-2 variants. Study overall: Once or twice, 56 days apart, Ad26.COV2.S was delivered intramuscularly. Study results and limitations: It is possible that the TCR breadth and depth analyses underestimated the total T cell responses. Whether participants received vaccine or placebo, their non-spike TCR breadth was similar.

Treatment reported: 15 to 20 received Ad26.COV2.S at low or high dose, single or two shots; 5 received placebo; per-sample allocation not given. Sampling took place 63 days after the first vaccine or placebo injection. The table came from immunoSEQ multiplex PCR; TCRdb's copy has only in-frame clones and leaves some out. Of about 330,000 clones in the sample, 75% to 90% were seen once. Germline V gene sequence: CDR1 SGHDN, CDR2 FVKESK. The CDR3 is 13 amino acids. Trimming took 2 bases from V and 13 from J, leaving 15 bases between them. To note about this clone: What it binds is not known.

This sequence joins TRBV14 and TRBJ2-1; D gene unclear. Sequenced material: peripheral blood, taken in a trial of Ad26.COV2.S vaccine versus placebo. The source of this sequence is a person between 18 and 65 years old who received the Ad26.COV2.S COVID-19 vaccine or a placebo. In DNA form, the CDR3 reads TGTGCCAGCAGCCAATATGAACGGGCTTCACAGTTCTTC. Its protein is CASSQYERASQFF.